These 27 T cell receptor beta chains originate from one sample sequenced in a study of blood T cell repertoires in COVID-19. Sequenced by immunoSEQ multiplex PCR; TCRdb stores in-frame clones only, minus some. This table holds 60,000 to 80,000 clones, more than 80% found once. The sequencing input was peripheral blood. Source of these receptors: a woman aged 60-75 years with COVID-19, enrolled during active disease.

This clone was picked up one time. This chain joins TRBV5-8 and TRBJ2-7; D possibly corresponds to TRBD1 (6 bases). From germline, CDR1 is SGHTS and CDR2 YDEGEE. Trimming stripped 1 base from V and 2 bases from J, with 10 bases between. The CDR3 is made up of 14 amino acids. The CDR3 DNA follows: TGTGCCAGCAGCTTGTTGGACAGTACCTACGAGCAGTACTTC. Translated, it gives CASSLLDSTYEQYF.

The V gene is TRBV24-1, the J gene TRBJ2-7, with 7 nucleotides matching TRBD1. The CDR3 spans 14 residues. The ends lost 7 bases at V and 3 bases at J; junction bases unmatched: 8. The germline V gene has CDR1 KGHDR and CDR2 SFDVKD. The CDR3 nucleotides are TGTGCCACCAGAGAGTCCGGGGACAGCTACGAGCAGTACTTC. Amino acid sequence: CATRESGDSYEQYF.

The chain carries TRBV7-9 and TRBJ1-4; D is unresolved. V lost 2 bases to trimming and J lost 7 bases, with 11 bases between them. The CDR3 has 14 residues. The germline CDR1 and CDR2 sequences are SEHNR and FQNEAQ (reference sequence). The DNA of the CDR3 is TGTGCCAGCAGCTTAAATACAGTGGGTGAAAAACTGTTTTTT. It yields the protein CASSLNTVGEKLFF.

This clone was observed a few times. The chain employs TRBV27 and TRBJ2-4; D gene unclear. The CDR3 is 15 amino acids. Germline CDR1 reads MNHEY; CDR2 reads SMNVEV (reference sequence). V lost 3 bases and J lost 5, with 14 bases in between. The CDR3 is CASSFQQASQNIQYF. CDR3 bases: TGTGCCAGCAGTTTCCAGCAGGCGTCCCAAAACATTCAGTACTTC.

The CDR3 loop reads CAWTGTVNEQFF. For the CDR3, the DNA is TGTGCCTGGACCGGGACTGTCAATGAGCAGTTCTTC. This sequence joins TRBV30 and TRBJ2-1, with D possibly TRBD2 on 6 matching bases. The V end lost 4 bases, the J end lost 6 bases, and 10 bases lay between the germline ends. The germline gives CDR1 GTSNPN, CDR2 SVGIG (reference sequence). CDR3 length: 12 residues.

The sample holds a few counts of this clone. J is TRBJ2-7 and V is TRBV5-1; possibly TRBD1 for D (5 bases). This CDR3 contains 14 residues. CDR1 and CDR2 from the germline V gene are SGHRS and YFSETQ. V lost 0 bases and J lost 1, with 8 bases in between. CDR3 sequence reads: CASSLAQGSYEQYF. DNA for the CDR3: TGCGCCAGCAGCTTGGCGCAGGGTTCCTACGAGCAGTACTTC.

V usage is TRBV5-1 and J usage is TRBJ2-1, with D possibly matching TRBD2 (5 bases). Per germline, CDR1 SGHRS and CDR2 YFSETQ. CDR3 length: 12 amino acids. Between the trimmed V and J ends, which lost 3 bases and 10 bases, there was a span of 11 bases. The CDR3 sequence: CASSYPGLEQFF. The CDR3 region has the DNA TGCGCCAGCAGCTACCCGGGATTGGAGCAGTTCTTC.

The rearrangement uses TRBV5-4 and TRBJ2-3; possibly TRBD1 for D (7 bases). CDR1 is SGHNT and CDR2 is YYREEE in the germline V gene (reference sequence). V was shortened by 4 bases and J by 0 bases, with 15 bases between the two germline ends. This CDR3 is 16 amino acids long. CDR3 nucleotides: TGTGCCAGCAGCGAACGGGGGACAGCGAGCACAGATACGCAGTATTTT. Translating it yields CASSERGTASTDTQYF. Based on the CDR3 plus reference TRBV5-4 and TRBJ2-3, the full variable domain is ETGVTQSPTHLIKTRGQQVTLRCSSQSGHNTVSWYQQALGQGPQFIFQYYREEENGRGNFPPRFSGLQFPNYSSELNVNALELDDSALYLCASSERGTASTDTQYFGPGTRLTVL.

The chain carries TRBV9 and TRBJ1-6; D is perhaps TRBD1 (6 bases). Deletions cut 3 bases from V and 14 bases from J, with 12 bases between. Germline V lookup: CDR1 SGDLS, CDR2 YYNGEE. The CDR3 contains 12 residues. CDR3 loop: CASSAPTGTLHF. The CDR3 DNA reads as TGTGCCAGCAGCGCACCCACAGGGACCCTCCACTTT.

The J gene is TRBJ1-3, the V gene TRBV10-1, with 7 bases fitting TRBD1. V lost 3 bases, J lost 5 bases, and 4 bases stayed unmatched. The CDR3 runs to 14 residues. Germline V gene lookup returns CDR1 WNHNN and CDR2 SYGVQD (reference sequence). CDR3 region: CASSDDRARNTIYF. CDR3 DNA sequence: TGCGCCAGCAGTGACGACAGGGCTAGAAACACCATATATTTT.

This clone was observed a few times. In nucleotides, the CDR3 is TGTGCCAGCAGTCCTTGGGAGTACGAGCAGTACTTC. This gives the protein CASSPWEYEQYF. The V call is TRBV12-3 or TRBV12-4, the J call TRBJ2-7; D might be TRBD2 (5 bases). This CDR3 is 12 amino acids long. The ends were cut back, 5 bases at V and 4 bases at J, with 9 bases in the middle.

The chain recombines TRBV12-3 or TRBV12-4 with TRBJ1-1; D perhaps matches TRBD1 (5 bases). This CDR3 contains 11 residues. V shed 5 bases and J shed 7 bases, with 8 bases lying between them. CDR3 sequence reads: CASSADSEAFF. Here the CDR3 DNA reads TGTGCCAGCAGTGCAGACAGTGAAGCTTTCTTT.

This clone was seen a handful of times. The chain joins TRBV27 to TRBJ1-6; D may be TRBD1 (5 bases). The V gene lost 4 bases and the J gene lost 5 bases, with 12 bases spanning the gap. This CDR3 spans 15 amino acids. In germline, CDR1 is MNHEY, CDR2 SMNVEV (reference sequence). As DNA, the CDR3 is TGTGCCAGCAGTTCGACAGCGTACCATAATTCACCCCTCCACTTT. Protein: CASSSTAYHNSPLHF.

In this sample, this clone turned up once. The rearrangement uses TRBV30 and TRBJ1-5; a possible D gene is TRBD1 (6 bases). Looked up from germline, CDR1 is GTSNPN and CDR2 is SVGIG (reference sequence). The CDR3 has 15 residues. Trimming removed 2 bases from V and 2 bases from J, with 13 bases in between. The CDR3: CAWSPNNRGNQPQHF. CDR3 DNA: TGTGCCTGGAGTCCAAATAACAGGGGCAATCAGCCCCAGCATTTT.

The genes are TRBV19 and TRBJ1-2; TRBD1 matches 7 bases. CDR1 and CDR2 (germline): LNHDA, SQIVND (reference sequence). V trimming: 5 bases; J trimming: 8 bases; junction bases outside the gene matches: 17. This CDR3 comprises 16 residues. CDR3 bases: TGTGCCAGTAGTGCCCAACACCGACCGACAGGGAACGGCTACACCTTC. Encoded protein: CASSAQHRPTGNGYTF.

V is TRBV19 and J is TRBJ1-5; a weak D match, TRBD1 (6 bases). V dropped 4 bases and J dropped 0 bases, with 16 bases sitting between them. CDR3 length: 17 residues. Germline CDR1 and CDR2: LNHDA and SQIVND (reference sequence). Here the CDR3 DNA reads TGTGCCAGTAGTAGTCCTCCGGACAGACATAGCAATCAGCCCCAGCATTTT. This translates into CASSSPPDRHSNQPQHF.

The chain employs TRBV6-2 or TRBV6-3 and TRBJ2-7; 14 positions match TRBD2. Trimming cost V 5 bases and J 6 bases; bases outside gene matches: 9. This CDR3 spans 16 amino acids. Germline V gene data show CDR1 as MNHEY and CDR2 as SVGEGT. The CDR3 region is CASSKGLAGVRVEQYF. For the CDR3, the DNA is TGTGCCAGCAGTAAGGGACTAGCGGGAGTGCGTGTCGAGCAGTACTTC.

CDR3: CASSMQSGNTIYF. The CDR3 nucleotides read TGTGCCAGTAGTATGCAGTCTGGAAACACCATATATTTT. This chain connects TRBV19 to TRBJ1-3, with D unresolved. The CDR3 has 13 residues. Germline-derived CDR1 and CDR2 are LNHDA and SQIVND (reference sequence). V dropped 3 bases and J dropped 1 base, with 4 bases sitting between them.

This rearrangement joins TRBV6-4 to TRBJ1-4, with 8 bases that match TRBD1. CDR1 and CDR2 (germline): MRHNA, SNTAGT. The CDR3 extends over 17 amino acids. V was pared by 0 bases and J by 6 bases, with 9 bases of the junction left unmatched. The CDR3 nucleotides are TGTGCCAGCAGTGACTCCAAGGACAGGGTCGGGGATGAAAAACTGTTTTTT. The encoded protein is CASSDSKDRVGDEKLFF.

The chain couples TRBV30 to TRBJ1-6; a possible D gene is TRBD1 (5 bases). In germline, CDR1 is GTSNPN, CDR2 SVGIG (reference sequence). The length of the CDR3 is 13 residues. Trimming pared 2 bases from V and 11 bases from J, leaving 13 bases between. CDR3 loop: CAWSSEGEAPLHF. As DNA, the CDR3 is TGTGCCTGGAGTTCCGAAGGGGAAGCACCCCTCCACTTT. Variable domain in full (rest from reference TRBV30 and TRBJ1-6): SQTIHQWPATLVQPVGSPLSLECTVEGTSNPNLYWYRQAAGRGLQLLFYSVGIGQISSEVPQNLSASRPQDRQFILSSKKLLLSDSGFYLCAWSSEGEAPLHFGNGTRLTVT.

This clone appeared a single time. The V and J genes are TRBV28 and TRBJ1-2; possibly TRBD1 for D (5 bases). Trimming pared 8 bases from V and 8 bases from J, leaving 18 bases between. CDR3 length: 13 amino acids. CDR1 is MDHEN and CDR2 is SYDVKM in the germline V gene. The CDR3 DNA is TGTGCCAGCTGGGTGACAGCGATAAAAGGCTACACCTTC. Its protein product is CASWVTAIKGYTF.

The chain joins TRBV4-3 to TRBJ2-1; D may be TRBD2 (5 bases). CDR3 length: 15 residues. V was shortened by 0 bases and J by 8 bases, with 14 bases between the two germline ends. Germline CDR1 is LGHNA and CDR2 is YSLEER. The CDR3 loop is CASSQEHQRVHEQFF. The CDR3 DNA follows: TGCGCCAGCAGCCAAGAACACCAGAGGGTCCATGAGCAGTTCTTC.

J is TRBJ2-7 and V is TRBV6-5, with 15 bases lining up with TRBD2. Germline CDR1 and CDR2: MNHEY and SVGAGI. The CDR3 is 14 residues long. V lost 8 bases to trimming and J lost 7 bases; unmatched junction nucleotides: 6. The CDR3, as DNA: TGTGCCAGCCGGACTAGCGGGAGGGGTCAAGAGCAGTACTTC. As protein: CASRTSGRGQEQYF.

J is TRBJ1-5 and V is TRBV12-5; D might be TRBD1 (6 bases). V shed 6 bases and J shed 7 bases, with 16 bases lying between them. The CDR3 has 14 residues. Germline values: CDR1 LGHNT, CDR2 FRNRAP. The CDR3 DNA follows: TGTGCTAGTGGCCTGAGGGGGGGAGAGCAGCCCCAGCATTTT. It codes for CASGLRGGEQPQHF.

CDR3 region: CASRALTSTDTQYF. In DNA form, the CDR3 reads TGTGCCAGCCGCGCATTGACAAGCACAGATACGCAGTATTTT. The V and J genes are TRBV11-2 and TRBJ2-3; D gene ambiguous. Trimming left V 8 bases short and J 0 bases short, with 12 bases between. Per the germline V gene, CDR1 is SGHAT and CDR2 is FQNNGV. The CDR3 loop spans 14 amino acids.

The CDR3 DNA reads TGTGCCAGCAGCCTCGTCGGGAGCCGGGCGGAGACCCAGTACTTC. This encodes CASSLVGSRAETQYF. V usage is TRBV11-3 and J usage is TRBJ2-5; weak D call: TRBD2 (6 bases). This CDR3 has 15 residues. V was clipped by 5 bases and J by 5 bases, with 18 bases between them. Germline V gives CDR1 SGHNT, CDR2 YENEEA.

The V gene is TRBV11-3, the J gene TRBJ1-4, with 7 bases identical to TRBD1. The V segment lost 5 bases and the J segment 4 bases; nucleotides outside the gene matches: 7. CDR3 length: 15 residues. Germline-derived CDR1 and CDR2 are SGHNT and YENEEA. This CDR3 is CASSAGAGGNEKLFF. CDR3 DNA sequence: TGTGCCAGCAGCGCAGGGGCAGGGGGTAATGAAAAACTGTTTTTT.